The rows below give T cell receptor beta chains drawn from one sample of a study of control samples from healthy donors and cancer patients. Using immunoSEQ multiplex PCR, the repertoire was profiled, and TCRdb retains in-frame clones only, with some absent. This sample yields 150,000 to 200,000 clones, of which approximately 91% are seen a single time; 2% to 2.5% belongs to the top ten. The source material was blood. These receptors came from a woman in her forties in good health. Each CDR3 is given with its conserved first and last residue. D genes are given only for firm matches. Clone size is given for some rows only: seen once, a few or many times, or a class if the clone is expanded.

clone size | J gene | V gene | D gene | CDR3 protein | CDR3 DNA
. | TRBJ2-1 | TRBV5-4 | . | CASTTDRNEQFF | TGTGCCAGCACCACCGATAGGAATGAGCAGTTCTTC
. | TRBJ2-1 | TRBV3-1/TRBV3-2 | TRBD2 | CASSQTTSGGSRFF | TGTGCCAGCAGTCAAACAACTAGCGGGGGTTCCCGGTTCTTC
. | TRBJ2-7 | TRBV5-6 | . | CASSGSYEQYF | TGTGCCAGCAGCGGATCCTACGAGCAGTACTTC
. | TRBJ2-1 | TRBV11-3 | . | CASTGRLSDEQFF | TGTGCCAGCACCGGACGGCTCAGCGATGAGCAGTTCTTC
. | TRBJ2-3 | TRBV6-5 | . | CASTLLQTSTDTQYF | TGTGCCAGCACCTTATTACAGACTAGCACAGATACGCAGTATTTT
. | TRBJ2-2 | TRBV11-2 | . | CASSSVWQGPTGELFF | TGTGCCAGCAGCTCGGTGTGGCAGGGACCCACCGGGGAGCTGTTTTTT
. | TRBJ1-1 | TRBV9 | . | CASSVEVGGTEAFF | TGTGCCAGCAGCGTAGAGGTGGGGGGCACTGAAGCTTTCTTT
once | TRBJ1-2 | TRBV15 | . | CATSRDLVGAGGYTF | TGTGCCACCAGCAGAGATTTGGTGGGGGCCGGGGGCTACACCTTC
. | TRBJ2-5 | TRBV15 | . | CATSRHPQETQYF | TGTGCCACCAGCAGACATCCCCAAGAGACCCAGTACTTC
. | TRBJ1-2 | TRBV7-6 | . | CASSSNRITGQAGYTF | TGTGCCAGCAGCTCCAACCGAATAACAGGGCAGGCTGGCTACACCTTC
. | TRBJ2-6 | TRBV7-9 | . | CASSSGSKDVLTF | TGTGCCAGCAGCTCAGGATCGAAGGACGTCCTGACTTTC
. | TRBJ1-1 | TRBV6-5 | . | CASINRGEAFF | TGTGCCAGCATCAATAGGGGTGAAGCTTTCTTT
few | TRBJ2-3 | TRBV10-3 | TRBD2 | CATATSGDTDTQYF | TGTGCCACCGCGACTAGCGGGGACACAGATACGCAGTATTTT
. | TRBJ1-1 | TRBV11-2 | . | CASSLMGVNTEAFF | TGTGCCAGCAGCCTAATGGGGGTGAACACTGAAGCTTTCTTT
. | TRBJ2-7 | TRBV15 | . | CATSRDQDLGYEQYF | TGTGCCACCAGCAGAGATCAGGACCTAGGATACGAGCAGTACTTC
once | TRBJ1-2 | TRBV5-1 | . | CASSPVGGGSSGYTF | TGCGCCAGCAGCCCGGTTGGCGGCGGGTCTAGTGGCTACACCTTC
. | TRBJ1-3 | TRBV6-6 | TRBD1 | CASSRRDSYSGNTIYF | TGTGCCAGCAGTCGACGGGACAGCTACTCTGGAAACACCATATATTTT
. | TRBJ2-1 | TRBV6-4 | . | CASSDSSYNEQFF | TGTGCCAGCAGTGACTCTAGCTACAATGAGCAGTTCTTC
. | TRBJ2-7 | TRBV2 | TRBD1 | CASSGTGVQPYEQYF | TGTGCCAGCAGCGGAACAGGGGTACAACCCTACGAGCAGTACTTC
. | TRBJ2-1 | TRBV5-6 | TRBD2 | CASSLERGYEQFF | TGTGCCAGCAGCTTGGAGCGGGGCTATGAGCAGTTCTTC
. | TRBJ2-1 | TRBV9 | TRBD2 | CASSVAGGLYNEQFF | TGTGCCAGCAGCGTTGCGGGGGGGCTATACAATGAGCAGTTCTTC
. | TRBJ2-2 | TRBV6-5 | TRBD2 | CASSYSARLATGELFF | TGTGCCAGCAGTTACTCGGCGAGACTAGCAACCGGGGAGCTGTTTTTT
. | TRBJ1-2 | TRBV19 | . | CASSIVRGSNYGYTF | TGTGCCAGTAGTATAGTGCGGGGTTCTAACTATGGCTACACCTTC
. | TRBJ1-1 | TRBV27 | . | CASSLRSTANTEAFF | TGTGCCAGCAGTTTAAGGTCGACAGCGAACACTGAAGCTTTCTTT
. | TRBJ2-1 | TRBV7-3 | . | CASSRIDGGSKQFF | TGTGCCAGCAGCCGTATCGATGGGGGTTCGAAGCAGTTCTTC
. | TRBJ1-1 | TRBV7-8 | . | CASGNDGTTEAFF | TGTGCCAGCGGCAATGATGGAACCACTGAAGCTTTCTTT
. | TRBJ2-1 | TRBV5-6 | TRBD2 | CASSLGTSSNEQFF | TGTGCCAGCAGCTTGGGGACTAGCTCCAATGAGCAGTTCTTC
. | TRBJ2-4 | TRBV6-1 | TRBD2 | CASSESVLASGALSLNIQYF | TGTGCCAGCAGTGAAAGTGTGTTGGCTAGCGGAGCATTATCTCTAAACATTCAGTACTTC
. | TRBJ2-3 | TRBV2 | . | CASSDTDTQYF | TGTGCCAGCAGTGACACAGATACGCAGTATTTT
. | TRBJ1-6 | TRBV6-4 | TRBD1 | CASSYRDRGSSYNSPLHF | TGTGCCAGCAGTTACCGGGACAGGGGATCCTCCTATAATTCACCCCTCCACTTT
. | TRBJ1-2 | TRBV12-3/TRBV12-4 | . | CASSLRDAFGYTF | TGTGCCAGCAGTTTACGGGATGCGTTTGGCTACACCTTC
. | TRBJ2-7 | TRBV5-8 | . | CASSSPTPSRDYEQYF | TGTGCCAGCAGCTCACCGACTCCCAGTAGGGACTACGAGCAGTACTTC
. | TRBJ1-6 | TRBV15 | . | CATSRGADFNSPLHF | TGTGCCACCAGCAGAGGGGCAGATTTTAATTCACCCCTCCACTTT
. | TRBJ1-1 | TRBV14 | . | CASSQGRGGNTEAFF | TGTGCCAGCAGCCAAGGGAGAGGGGGGAACACTGAAGCTTTCTTT
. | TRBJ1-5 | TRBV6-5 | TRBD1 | CASSRQGISLPPQHF | TGTGCCAGCAGCCGACAGGGGATAAGCCTCCCGCCCCAGCATTTT
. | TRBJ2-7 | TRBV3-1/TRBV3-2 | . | CASSQDDGHSYEQYF | TGTGCCAGCAGCCAAGATGACGGACACAGCTACGAGCAGTACTTC
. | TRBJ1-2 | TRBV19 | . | CASSISRGNNYGYTF | TGTGCCAGTAGTATCAGTCGGGGTAACAACTATGGCTACACCTTC
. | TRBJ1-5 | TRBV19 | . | CASSYGFGQPQHF | TGTGCCAGTAGTTACGGATTCGGGCAGCCCCAGCATTTT
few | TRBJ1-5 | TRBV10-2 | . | CASSSLGSNQPQHF | TGCGCCAGCAGTTCTCTAGGGAGCAATCAGCCCCAGCATTTT
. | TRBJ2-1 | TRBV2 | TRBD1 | CASSVDRNNEQFF | TGTGCCAGCAGCGTGGACAGGAACAATGAGCAGTTCTTC
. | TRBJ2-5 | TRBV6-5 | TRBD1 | CASRETGGRETQYF | TGTGCCAGCAGGGAGACAGGGGGCCGAGAGACCCAGTACTTC
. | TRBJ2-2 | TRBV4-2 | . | CASSKVGTQVGELFF | TGTGCCAGCAGCAAAGTCGGTACCCAGGTCGGGGAGCTGTTTTTT
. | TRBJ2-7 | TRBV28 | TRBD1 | CASSPPRDSTYEQYF | TGTGCCAGCAGTCCTCCTAGGGACAGTACCTACGAGCAGTACTTC
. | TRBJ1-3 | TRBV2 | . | CASSLIHTDRGDTIYF | TGTGCCAGCAGTCTCATCCATACGGACAGAGGAGACACCATATATTTT
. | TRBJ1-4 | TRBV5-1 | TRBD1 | CASSPTGGTNEKLFF | TGCGCCAGCAGCCCTACAGGGGGCACTAATGAAAAACTGTTTTTT
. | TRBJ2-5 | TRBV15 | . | CATSRDPRYDQYF | TGTGCCACCAGCAGAGATCCCCGGTATGACCAGTACTTC
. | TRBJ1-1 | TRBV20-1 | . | CSARDGTEAFF | TGCAGTGCTAGGGATGGTACTGAAGCTTTCTTT
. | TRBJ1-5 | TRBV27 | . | CASSNGVGSQPQHF | TGTGCCAGCAGTAATGGGGTGGGGAGTCAGCCCCAGCATTTT